This entry features one T cell receptor beta chain sequence. V shed 3 bases and J 0 bases; nucleotides not matched to a gene: 3. The CDR3 runs 15 residues. The germline gives CDR1 GTSNPN, CDR2 SVGIG (reference sequence). These data originate in a study of blood T cell repertoires in COVID-19. The wider study: T cells, B-cell-depleted T cells, or PBMCs provided the cDNA or gDNA that served as material.

Assay used: immunoSEQ multiplex PCR; TCRdb lists only in-frame clones, some missing. The sample consists of tens of thousands of clones, roughly 88% of them appearing once. The genes are TRBV30 and TRBJ1-3; 9 nucleotides line up with TRBD1. The receptor comes from a human donor in a cohort sampled during active COVID-19. Source material: peripheral blood. CDR3 region: CAWRGQGISGNTIYF. CDR3 coding DNA: TGTGCCTGGAGGGGACAGGGCATCTCTGGAAACACCATATATTTT.